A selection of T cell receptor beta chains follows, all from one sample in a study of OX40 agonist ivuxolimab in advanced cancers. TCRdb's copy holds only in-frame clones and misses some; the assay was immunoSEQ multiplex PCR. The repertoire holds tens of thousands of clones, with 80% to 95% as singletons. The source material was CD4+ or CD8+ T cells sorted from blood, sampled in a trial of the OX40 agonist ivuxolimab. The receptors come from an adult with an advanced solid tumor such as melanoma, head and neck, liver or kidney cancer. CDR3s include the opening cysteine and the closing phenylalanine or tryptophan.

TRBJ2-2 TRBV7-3 CASSYLVGPPNTGELFF
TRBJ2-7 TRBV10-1 CASSDNGHEQYF
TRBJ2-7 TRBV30 CAWSVQAGAGEQYF
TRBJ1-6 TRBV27 CASSPSVAPRDSPLHF
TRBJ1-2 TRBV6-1 CASIAGVNYGYTF
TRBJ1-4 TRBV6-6 CASSYHRGREKLFF
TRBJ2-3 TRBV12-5 CASGLTGGPGDTQYF
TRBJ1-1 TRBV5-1 CASSPDLVRKRNTEAFF
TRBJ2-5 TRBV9 CASSVGPVDQETQYF
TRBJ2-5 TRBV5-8 CASSRTIDPSETQYF
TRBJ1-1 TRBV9 CASSVPGGTEAFF
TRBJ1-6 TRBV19 CASSSADRGNSPLHF
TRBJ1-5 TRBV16 CASSQWGQGDQPQHF
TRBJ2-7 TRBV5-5 CASSLNYEQYF
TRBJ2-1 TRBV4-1 CASTSNEGSPFF
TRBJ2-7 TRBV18 CASSPSNPVEQYF
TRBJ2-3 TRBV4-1 CASSHRLAASTDTQYF
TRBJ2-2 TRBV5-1 CASSGLIGLGTGELFF
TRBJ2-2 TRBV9 CASSQGTTGELFF
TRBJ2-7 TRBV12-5 CASGYRSGLAAPSSYEQYF
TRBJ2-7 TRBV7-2 CASSLRDSSYEQYF
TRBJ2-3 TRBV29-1 CSVRRTGPDTQYF
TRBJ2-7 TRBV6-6 CASSPDYEQYF
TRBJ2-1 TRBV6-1 CASRRGAGDSNEQFF
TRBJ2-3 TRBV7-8 CASSLVPSTDTQYF
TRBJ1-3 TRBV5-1 CASSERERATIYF
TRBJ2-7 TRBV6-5 CASSTDRVGYEQYF
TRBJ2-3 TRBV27 CASSLRAGLDTQYF
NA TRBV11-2 CASSSSYEQYF
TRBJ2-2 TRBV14 CASSQVSRTGTHKNTGELFF
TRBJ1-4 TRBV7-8 CASSYTQEEKLFF
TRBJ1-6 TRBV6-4 CASRKGGSYNSPLHF
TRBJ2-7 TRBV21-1 CASTGDLNISYEQYF
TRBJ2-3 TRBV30 CAWSLTDTQYF
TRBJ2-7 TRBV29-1 CSVEDPAGGSDEQYF
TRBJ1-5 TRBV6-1 CASSGEWGLQPQHF
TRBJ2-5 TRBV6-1 CASSGGGGSQETQYF
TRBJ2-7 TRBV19 CASSPTWDYYEQYF
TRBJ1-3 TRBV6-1 CAGGHNSGNTIYF
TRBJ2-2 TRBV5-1 CASSLGRGPNTGELFF
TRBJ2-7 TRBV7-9 CASSPGHPNSYEQYF
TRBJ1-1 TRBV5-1 CASSQGRILGTEAFF
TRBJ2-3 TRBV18 CASSAWAARDTQYF
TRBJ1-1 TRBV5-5 CASSLSRGVTEAFF
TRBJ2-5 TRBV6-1 CASTHLGGPRETQYF
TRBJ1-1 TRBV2 CASSEWGTEAFF
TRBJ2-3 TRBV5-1 CASGLAGVTDTQYF
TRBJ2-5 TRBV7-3 CASSMTGTGGVRGQYF
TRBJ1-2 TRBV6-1 CASSETTGRGYTF
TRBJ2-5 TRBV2 CASSRGLTYF
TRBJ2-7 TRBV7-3 CASSLLSGSPYEQYF
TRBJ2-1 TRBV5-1 CASSLGGFNEQFF